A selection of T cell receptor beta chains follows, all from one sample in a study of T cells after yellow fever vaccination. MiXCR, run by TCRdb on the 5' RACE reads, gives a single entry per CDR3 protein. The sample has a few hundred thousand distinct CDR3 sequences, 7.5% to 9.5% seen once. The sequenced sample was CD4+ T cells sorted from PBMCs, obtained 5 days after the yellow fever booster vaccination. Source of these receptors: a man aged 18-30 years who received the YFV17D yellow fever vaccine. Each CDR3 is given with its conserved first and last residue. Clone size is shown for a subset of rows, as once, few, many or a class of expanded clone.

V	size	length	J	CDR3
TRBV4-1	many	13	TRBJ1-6	CASSQTGGSPLHF
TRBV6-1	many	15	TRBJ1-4	CASSEPGQTNEKLFF
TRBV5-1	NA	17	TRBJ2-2	CASSSDFGTTNTGELFF
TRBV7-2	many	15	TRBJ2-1	CASQEGRAAYNEQFF
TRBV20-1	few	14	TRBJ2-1	CSAGASGGAVEQFF
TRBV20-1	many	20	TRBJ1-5	CSARDYLQEISRRGNQPQHF
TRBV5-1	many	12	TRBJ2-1	CASRPDRDEQFF
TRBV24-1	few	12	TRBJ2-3	CATSENTDTQYF
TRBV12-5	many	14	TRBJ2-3	CASGLGQLTDTQYF
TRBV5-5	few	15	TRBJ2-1	CASSFSGYPYNEQFF
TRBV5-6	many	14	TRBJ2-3	CASSGGSRTDTQYF
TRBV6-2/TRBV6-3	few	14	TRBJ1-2	CASSYNSGNYGYTF
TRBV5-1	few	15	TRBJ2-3	CASSLSGVGADTQYF
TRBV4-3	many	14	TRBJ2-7	CASSQDRTGVSEYF
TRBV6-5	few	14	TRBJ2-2	CASRLLVNTGELFF
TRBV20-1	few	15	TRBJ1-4	CSARNPRGDDEKLFF
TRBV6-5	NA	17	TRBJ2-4	CASSSYNRGLAKNIQYF